The 23 T cell receptor beta chains presented below share a single source sample, sequenced in a study of blood T cell repertoires in COVID-19. The method was immunoSEQ multiplex PCR; TCRdb's version includes in-frame clones alone and lacks a portion of them. The table shows around 120,000 clones, with roughly four fifths occurring only once. Sequencing was done on a sample of peripheral blood. The receptors originated from a man aged 40-49 years with active or convalescent COVID-19.

J is TRBJ2-2 and V is TRBV11-2; D is uncertain. V was clipped by 2 bases and J by 7 bases, with 8 bases between them. The CDR3 has 13 amino acids. The germline gives CDR1 SGHAT, CDR2 FQNNGV. In nucleotides, the CDR3 is TGTGCCAGCAGCTTAACCCTAGGCGGGGAGCTGTTTTTT. Translation: CASSLTLGGELFF.

V is TRBV28 and J is TRBJ1-6, with TRBD1 matching over 7 bases. The CDR3 totals 17 residues. Germline assignment: CDR1 MDHEN and CDR2 SYDVKM. The V segment lost 3 bases and the J segment 10 bases; nucleotides outside the gene matches: 15. The CDR3 sequence is CASSFPGVQGLGSPLHF. CDR3 in DNA: TGTGCCAGCAGTTTTCCTGGGGTACAGGGGTTAGGGTCACCCCTCCACTTT.

The rearrangement joins TRBV10-3 to TRBJ1-4; no reliable D call. The ends were cut back, 3 bases at V and 8 bases at J, with 10 bases in the middle. Germline CDR1 is ENHRY and CDR2 is SYGVKD. There are 13 residues in the CDR3. CDR3 DNA: TGTGCCATCAGTGACCCGGGAGGGGAAAAACTGTTTTTT. This gives the protein CAISDPGGEKLFF.

This sequence joins TRBV19 and TRBJ1-5, with 11 bases identical to TRBD1. The CDR3 has 16 amino acids. Germline V gene sequence: CDR1 LNHDA, CDR2 SQIVND (reference sequence). Trimming at V came to 2 bases and at J to 7 bases, leaving 7 bases not matched to a gene. The CDR3 DNA reads as TGTGCCAGTAGTATACGTTCGGGACAGGGGGGGCAGCCCCAGCATTTT. Translating it yields CASSIRSGQGGQPQHF.

The rearrangement uses TRBV6-5 and TRBJ1-6, with 9 bases aligning to TRBD1. The CDR3 has 15 residues. The V and J ends lost 6 bases and 5 bases, in that order; junction bases with no gene match: 5. The V gene's germline CDR1 is MNHEY and CDR2 SVGAGI. CDR3 protein: CASREDRGDNSPLHF. The CDR3 DNA follows: TGTGCCAGCAGGGAGGACAGGGGCGATAATTCACCCCTCCACTTT.

The gene calls are TRBV30 and TRBJ1-6; D is uncertain. This CDR3 spans 19 amino acids. CDR1 and CDR2 (germline): GTSNPN, SVGIG (reference sequence). Deletions cut 3 bases from V and 0 bases from J, with 21 bases between. As DNA, the CDR3 is TGTGCCTGGAGGAAGCGGGGTCTCAGCTTAAGCTCCTATAATTCACCCCTCCACTTT. Translating gives CAWRKRGLSLSSYNSPLHF. Full variable domain (outside the CDR3, taken from reference TRBV30 and TRBJ1-6): SQTIHQWPATLVQPVGSPLSLECTVEGTSNPNLYWYRQAAGRGLQLLFYSVGIGQISSEVPQNLSASRPQDRQFILSSKKLLLSDSGFYLCAWRKRGLSLSSYNSPLHFGNGTRLTVT.

The V and J genes are TRBV19 and TRBJ1-2; a weak D match, TRBD1 (5 bases). Trimming pared 5 bases from V and 8 bases from J, leaving 18 bases between. The CDR3 is made up of 14 amino acids. CDR1 is LNHDA, CDR2 SQIVND, per germline (reference sequence). CDR3 sequence: CASSPPGELGGYTF. For the CDR3, the DNA is TGTGCCAGTAGTCCCCCGGGGGAACTTGGCGGCTACACCTTC.

This chain links TRBV6-2 or TRBV6-3 with TRBJ1-1; D gene ambiguous. Trimming removed 6 bases at V and 2 bases at J, with 13 bases between. The CDR3 extends over 14 amino acids. Germline V CDR1 and CDR2: MNHEY, SVGEGT. The CDR3 protein is CASSPSWQNTEAFF. In DNA form, the CDR3 reads TGTGCCAGCAGCCCCTCGTGGCAAAACACTGAAGCTTTCTTT.

The chain carries TRBV19 and TRBJ1-5; a possible D gene is TRBD1 (6 bases). V lost 4 bases and J lost 2, with 15 bases in between. In germline, CDR1 is LNHDA, CDR2 SQIVND (reference sequence). The CDR3 loop spans 16 amino acids. The CDR3 reads CASSTLQGSRNQPQHF. CDR3 nucleotides: TGTGCCAGTAGTACTCTTCAGGGGAGTCGCAATCAGCCCCAGCATTTT.

The genes are TRBV5-1 and TRBJ1-4; 8 bases are shared with TRBD1. There are 16 residues in the CDR3. The ends lost 5 bases at V and 7 bases at J; junction bases unmatched: 13. Germline CDR1 SGHRS, CDR2 YFSETQ. The DNA of the CDR3 is TGCGCCAGCAGTCTGTCGGGAAGGACAGGGAGTGAAAAACTGTTTTTT. Residues: CASSLSGRTGSEKLFF.

The chain recombines TRBV29-1 with TRBJ1-4; TRBD1 aligns across 11 bases. This CDR3 is 13 amino acids long. Germline V gives CDR1 SQVTM, CDR2 ANQGSEA. The V segment lost 6 bases and the J segment 6 bases; nucleotides outside the gene matches: 3. This CDR3 reads CSVLGQGDEKLFF. The CDR3 DNA sequence: TGCAGCGTCCTGGGACAGGGGGATGAAAAACTGTTTTTT. Drawing the rest from reference TRBV29-1 and TRBJ1-4, the complete variable domain is SAVISQKPSRDICQRGTSLTIQCQVDSQVTMMFWYRQQPGQSLTLIATANQGSEATYESGFVIDKFPISRPNLTFSTLTVSNMSPEDSSIYLCSVLGQGDEKLFFGSGTQLSVL.

This clone has a single count. This sequence joins TRBV10-3 and TRBJ2-7; 9 nucleotides agree with TRBD1. In germline, CDR1 is ENHRY, CDR2 SYGVKD. V was pared by 6 bases and J by 5 bases, with 5 bases of the junction left unmatched. The CDR3 contains 13 residues. In DNA, the CDR3 is TGTGCCATCAGGCCGGGACAGGGCGACGAGCAGTACTTC. This codes for CAIRPGQGDEQYF.

The gene calls are TRBV7-9 and TRBJ2-1, with TRBD2 matching over 13 bases. The CDR3 loop spans 19 amino acids. With 0 bases clipped from V and 5 bases from J, the junction kept 10 bases outside the gene matches. Per germline, CDR1 SEHNR and CDR2 FQNEAQ (reference sequence). The CDR3 sequence is CASSLALWTSGGAHNEQFF. DNA of the CDR3: TGTGCCAGCAGCTTAGCGCTGTGGACTAGCGGGGGAGCACACAATGAGCAGTTCTTC.

The V call is TRBV6-5, the J call TRBJ1-5; D call uncertain. The CDR3 consists of 13 residues. V was clipped by 5 bases and J by 7 bases, with 12 bases between them. The germline V gene has CDR1 MNHEY and CDR2 SVGAGI. The CDR3 region has the DNA TGTGCCAGCAGTCAAAACCCCGAGCAGCCCCAGCATTTT. Translated: CASSQNPEQPQHF.

The chain has TRBV19 and TRBJ2-6; TRBD1 matches at 8 bases. Germline CDR1 is LNHDA and CDR2 is SQIVND (reference sequence). V shed 3 bases, J shed 4 bases, and the junction held 8 bases outside the gene matches. The CDR3 runs 17 residues. The CDR3 spells CASSIGRGRAGANVLTF. CDR3 in DNA: TGTGCCAGTAGTATCGGCAGGGGGCGCGCAGGGGCCAACGTCCTGACTTTC.

This clone turned up a few times. The rearrangement uses TRBV3-1 (or the pseudogene TRBV3-2) and TRBJ1-2; weak D call: TRBD1 (5 bases). V lost 0 bases, J lost 7 bases, and 15 bases lay in between. CDR3 size: 15 residues. Germline V gene data show CDR1 as LGHDT and CDR2 as YNNKEL (reference sequence). In DNA, the CDR3 is TGTGCCAGCAGCCAAGAATTGATCAGGGCAAGTGGCTACACCTTC. Protein product: CASSQELIRASGYTF.

The chain recombines TRBV29-1 with TRBJ2-2; the D gene is possibly TRBD1 (6 bases). Germline V gene sequence: CDR1 SQVTM, CDR2 ANQGSEA. V lost 5 bases and J lost 4, with 11 bases in between. The CDR3 totals 13 residues. The CDR3 region is CSVRRGSTGELFF. CDR3 nucleotide sequence: TGCAGCGTTCGCAGGGGAAGCACCGGGGAGCTGTTTTTT.

J is TRBJ2-6 and V is TRBV9; 9 nucleotides line up with TRBD2. This CDR3 comprises 20 residues. CDR1 and CDR2 (germline): SGDLS, YYNGEE. The junction had 15 bases not matched to a gene; V was cut back by 1 base and J by 4 bases. The CDR3 sequence is CASSVNPIGLAGLGANVLTF. The CDR3 coding sequence is TGTGCCAGCAGCGTAAACCCAATCGGGCTAGCGGGGCTGGGGGCCAACGTCCTGACTTTC.

About this clone: At one boundary the junction diverges from the germline segment, which might be a read error. V gene TRBV7-7 combines with J gene TRBJ2-3, with D perhaps matching TRBD1 (6 bases). The CDR3 spans 13 residues. The germline CDR1 and CDR2 sequences are SSHAT and FNYEAQ (reference sequence). CDR3 sequence: CASSRDITDTQYF. CDR3 bases: TGTGCTAGCAGCAGGGACATCACAGATACGCAGTATTTT.

This clone occurred a few times. The V gene is TRBV9, the J gene TRBJ1-5, with TRBD1 identical over 8 bases. Per the germline V gene, CDR1 is SGDLS and CDR2 is YYNGEE. The J segment lost 9 bases and the V segment lost 3 bases, leaving 5 bases of the junction unmatched. The CDR3 extends over 13 amino acids. The chain's CDR3 is CASSDRGTWPQHF. The CDR3 DNA reads TGTGCCAGCAGCGACAGGGGGACGTGGCCCCAGCATTTT.

This sequence joins TRBV9 and TRBJ2-6, with D possibly matching TRBD2 (6 bases). The CDR3 totals 18 residues. V lost 2 bases to trimming and J lost 0 bases, with 15 bases between them. The germline gives CDR1 SGDLS, CDR2 YYNGEE. CDR3 in amino acids: CASSVEGSLSSGANVLTF. In DNA, the CDR3 is TGTGCCAGCAGCGTGGAGGGGTCACTAAGCTCTGGGGCCAACGTCCTGACTTTC.

The genes are TRBV3-1 (or the pseudogene TRBV3-2) and TRBJ1-5; tentative D call: TRBD1 (5 bases). Between the trimmed V and J ends, which lost 1 base and 4 bases, there was a span of 8 bases. The V gene's germline CDR1 is LGHDT and CDR2 YNNKEL (reference sequence). This CDR3 contains 14 residues. DNA of the CDR3: TGTGCCAGCAGCCAAGGGCGGGGGAATCAGCCCCAGCATTTT. Its translation: CASSQGRGNQPQHF.

The rearrangement joins TRBV4-3 to TRBJ1-2; no definite D call. From germline, CDR1 is LGHNA and CDR2 YSLEER. The CDR3 totals 13 residues. V was shortened by 0 bases and J by 7 bases, with 9 bases between the two germline ends. CDR3 sequence (DNA): TGCGCCAGCAGCCAAGACGGGTGGCGTGGCTACACCTTC. This translates into CASSQDGWRGYTF.